The rows below give T cell receptor beta chains drawn from one sample of a study of a mutant IDH1 vaccine in newly diagnosed glioma. Their antigens remain unidentified. TCRdb's table, derived via immunoSEQ multiplex PCR, lists solely in-frame clones and lacks some. The sample yields tens of thousands of clones, approximately 82% seen once. The sequences come from PBMCs, collected from a glioma patient whose treatment included an IDH1 peptide vaccine. These receptors were obtained from a young man with glioma. Some clones in this sample may be carry-over from other donors' samples. Each CDR3 is given with its conserved first and last residue. Fields, in order: V gene, D gene, J gene, CDR3 protein, CDR3 DNA. A D gene is named only where the DNA matches it firmly.

>TRBV15|TRBD2|TRBJ2-7
CATSRDRRSSGKHEQYF
TGTGCCACCAGCAGAGATCGCAGGTCTAGCGGGAAACACGAGCAGTACTTC
>TRBV5-6|TRBD1|TRBJ1-1
CASSLANAGRQGVYTEAFF
TGTGCCAGCAGCTTGGCCAATGCGGGGAGACAGGGGGTGTACACTGAAGCTTTCTTT
>TRBV19|TRBD1|TRBJ1-5
CASSTEDRGWSNQPQHF
TGTGCCAGTAGTACCGAGGACAGGGGGTGGTCCAATCAGCCCCAGCATTTT
>TRBV6-5|TRBD1|TRBJ2-7
CASSYDRAGEQYF
TGTGCCAGCAGTTACGACAGGGCTGGCGAGCAGTACTTC
>TRBV5-6|.|TRBJ1-5
CASSLMGSGNQPQHF
TGTGCCAGCAGCTTGATGGGGAGCGGCAATCAGCCCCAGCATTTT
>TRBV2|.|TRBJ1-1
CASGDWAWENTEAFF
TGTGCCAGCGGGGATTGGGCATGGGAGAACACTGAAGCTTTCTTT
>TRBV19|.|TRBJ1-1
CASSLHRDSYMNTEAFF
TGTGCCAGTAGTCTGCACAGGGATTCGTATATGAACACTGAAGCTTTCTTT
>TRBV15|TRBD1|TRBJ1-1
CATSRDKRTGGTEAFF
TGTGCCACCAGCAGAGATAAAAGGACAGGGGGCACTGAAGCTTTCTTT
>TRBV4-3|TRBD1|TRBJ2-7
CASSLGQGAAYEQYF
TGCGCCAGCAGCCTTGGACAGGGAGCTGCCTACGAGCAGTACTTC
>TRBV5-6|TRBD1|TRBJ2-5
CASSFRDRGGETQYF
TGTGCCAGCAGCTTCCGAGACAGGGGAGGAGAGACCCAGTACTTC
>TRBV19|TRBD1|TRBJ1-5
CASSTWDSSNQPQHF
TGTGCCAGTAGTACGTGGGACAGCAGCAATCAGCCCCAGCATTTT